A selection of T cell receptor beta chains follows, all from one sample in a study of blood T cell repertoires in COVID-19. Sequencing used immunoSEQ multiplex PCR; TCRdb keeps in-frame clones, though not all of them. In the table there are around 300,000 clones, approximately 88% of which are singletons. The specimen was PBMCs or T cells enriched from blood (not recorded which). These receptors all stem from a woman aged 40 to 50 who had recovered from COVID-19. The CDR3 runs from the conserved cysteine through the conserved F or W. Fields, in order: clone size, V gene, D gene, CDR3 length, J gene, CDR3 protein, CDR3 DNA. D genes are given only for firm matches. Only some rows state a clone size, as once, few, many or a class for expanded clones.

abundance: NA
v_gene: TRBV19
d_gene: TRBD1
len: 13
j_gene: TRBJ1-1
CDR3aa: CASSDRGNTEAFF
CDR3nt: TGTGCCAGTAGTGACAGGGGAAACACTGAAGCTTTCTTT

abundance: NA
v_gene: TRBV9
d_gene: TRBD2
len: 13
j_gene: TRBJ2-7
CDR3aa: CASSVGLGYEQYF
CDR3nt: TGTGCCAGCAGCGTGGGACTAGGCTACGAGCAGTACTTC

abundance: once
v_gene: TRBV19
d_gene: NA
len: 14
j_gene: TRBJ2-7
CDR3aa: CASKSSAATYEQYF
CDR3nt: TGTGCCAGTAAATCGTCGGCGGCTACCTACGAGCAGTACTTC

abundance: NA
v_gene: TRBV28
d_gene: NA
len: 14
j_gene: TRBJ2-7
CDR3aa: CASSFSGHSYEQYF
CDR3nt: TGTGCCAGCAGTTTTAGCGGCCACTCCTACGAGCAGTACTTC

abundance: NA
v_gene: TRBV7-2
d_gene: NA
len: 15
j_gene: TRBJ2-5
CDR3aa: CASSVRGAYQETQYF
CDR3nt: TGTGCCAGCAGCGTCCGCGGGGCGTACCAAGAGACCCAGTACTTC

abundance: NA
v_gene: TRBV5-1
d_gene: NA
len: 13
j_gene: TRBJ1-1
CDR3aa: CASSLNRNTEAFF
CDR3nt: TGCGCCAGCAGCTTAAACAGAAACACTGAAGCTTTCTTT

abundance: NA
v_gene: TRBV4-3
d_gene: TRBD1
len: 15
j_gene: TRBJ2-7
CDR3aa: CASSQANRGIGEQYF
CDR3nt: TGCGCCAGCAGCCAAGCAAACAGGGGGATTGGCGAGCAGTACTTC

abundance: NA
v_gene: TRBV6-5
d_gene: NA
len: 13
j_gene: TRBJ1-2
CDR3aa: CASSYSGSYGYTF
CDR3nt: TGTGCCAGCAGTTACAGCGGATCCTATGGCTACACCTTC

abundance: NA
v_gene: TRBV5-1
d_gene: TRBD1
len: 14
j_gene: TRBJ2-7
CDR3aa: CASSSLEQGKEQYF
CDR3nt: TGCGCCAGCAGCTCGCTCGAACAGGGGAAAGAGCAGTACTTC

abundance: NA
v_gene: TRBV3-1/TRBV3-2
d_gene: NA
len: 16
j_gene: TRBJ1-6
CDR3aa: CASSLQRGIYNSPLHF
CDR3nt: TGTGCCAGCAGCCTGCAAAGGGGGATTTATAATTCACCCCTCCACTTT

abundance: NA
v_gene: TRBV7-8
d_gene: NA
len: 16
j_gene: TRBJ1-2
CDR3aa: CASSLDRAIANYGYTF
CDR3nt: TGTGCCAGCAGCTTAGACAGGGCCATAGCTAACTATGGCTACACCTTC

abundance: NA
v_gene: TRBV9
d_gene: NA
len: 14
j_gene: TRBJ2-5
CDR3aa: CASSGQGFQETQYF
CDR3nt: TGTGCCAGCAGCGGTCAGGGGTTCCAAGAGACCCAGTACTTC

abundance: NA
v_gene: TRBV11-2
d_gene: TRBD2
len: 17
j_gene: TRBJ2-1
CDR3aa: CASRPTSGAPLYNEQFF
CDR3nt: TGTGCCAGCAGACCTACCAGCGGGGCTCCCCTCTACAATGAGCAGTTCTTC

abundance: NA
v_gene: TRBV6-6
d_gene: NA
len: 13
j_gene: TRBJ2-7
CDR3aa: CASSQDSFYEQYF
CDR3nt: TGTGCCAGCAGCCAGGATTCCTTTTACGAGCAGTACTTC

abundance: NA
v_gene: TRBV27
d_gene: NA
len: 19
j_gene: TRBJ1-6
CDR3aa: CASSFKGGKRSSYNSPLHF
CDR3nt: TGTGCCAGCAGTTTCAAAGGGGGAAAAAGGAGCTCCTATAATTCACCCCTCCACTTT

abundance: once
v_gene: TRBV19
d_gene: NA
len: 15
j_gene: TRBJ2-2
CDR3aa: CASSLPLQGTGELFF
CDR3nt: TGTGCCAGTAGTCTACCCCTTCAGGGCACCGGGGAGCTGTTTTTT

abundance: NA
v_gene: TRBV5-1
d_gene: TRBD2
len: 16
j_gene: TRBJ2-1
CDR3aa: CASSLFAGVSYNEQFF
CDR3nt: TGCGCCAGCAGCTTGTTCGCGGGAGTCTCCTACAATGAGCAGTTCTTC

abundance: NA
v_gene: TRBV7-2
d_gene: TRBD1
len: 16
j_gene: TRBJ1-4
CDR3aa: CASSLYQGDTNEKLFF
CDR3nt: TGTGCCAGCAGCTTATACCAGGGGGATACTAATGAAAAACTGTTTTTT

abundance: NA
v_gene: TRBV10-3
d_gene: TRBD1
len: 15
j_gene: TRBJ1-3
CDR3aa: CAISERQGSGNTIYF
CDR3nt: TGTGCCATCAGTGAGCGACAGGGATCTGGAAACACCATATATTTT

abundance: NA
v_gene: TRBV19
d_gene: TRBD1
len: 14
j_gene: TRBJ1-2
CDR3aa: CASSIGTESYGYTF
CDR3nt: TGTGCCAGTAGTATCGGGACAGAGAGCTATGGCTACACCTTC

abundance: NA
v_gene: TRBV11-2
d_gene: TRBD2
len: 18
j_gene: TRBJ2-1
CDR3aa: CASSLELLERELYNEQFF
CDR3nt: TGTGCCAGCAGCTTAGAACTCCTCGAGCGGGAGTTATACAATGAGCAGTTCTTC

abundance: NA
v_gene: TRBV7-6
d_gene: TRBD2
len: 15
j_gene: TRBJ2-1
CDR3aa: CASSQLGLESGRQFF
CDR3nt: TGTGCCAGCAGCCAACTAGGACTAGAATCGGGTCGGCAGTTCTTC

abundance: NA
v_gene: TRBV29-1
d_gene: NA
len: 12
j_gene: TRBJ2-7
CDR3aa: CSVEDTTAGVYF
CDR3nt: TGCAGCGTTGAAGATACAACGGCCGGGGTGTACTTC

abundance: once
v_gene: TRBV6-2/TRBV6-3
d_gene: TRBD1
len: 15
j_gene: TRBJ2-1
CDR3aa: CASSYGTVYYNEQFF
CDR3nt: TGTGCCAGCAGTTACGGGACAGTCTATTACAATGAGCAGTTCTTC

abundance: NA
v_gene: TRBV6-5
d_gene: NA
len: 14
j_gene: TRBJ1-5
CDR3aa: CATPPGRDGQPQHF
CDR3nt: TGTGCCACCCCACCGGGGAGGGACGGTCAGCCCCAGCATTTT

abundance: NA
v_gene: TRBV29-1
d_gene: NA
len: 15
j_gene: TRBJ1-1
CDR3aa: CSVLGPSGVNTEAFF
CDR3nt: TGCAGCGTTCTTGGTCCGAGCGGGGTGAACACTGAAGCTTTCTTT

abundance: NA
v_gene: TRBV23-1
d_gene: NA
len: 16
j_gene: TRBJ2-7
CDR3aa: CASSHPDRGGPYEQYF
CDR3nt: TGCGCCAGCAGTCACCCGGACAGAGGGGGTCCCTACGAGCAGTACTTC

abundance: NA
v_gene: TRBV19
d_gene: NA
len: 15
j_gene: TRBJ1-4
CDR3aa: CASSKNRAEGEKLFF
CDR3nt: TGTGCCAGTAGTAAGAACCGGGCAGAGGGTGAAAAACTGTTTTTT